These T cell receptor beta chains were read from a single sample in a study of CD8 T cells in ankylosing spondylitis. A single record per CDR3 protein comes from TCRdb applying MiXCR to the 5' RACE reads. The data show under 250,000 distinct CDR3 sequences, about 10% seen once. The sample consisted of blood, either unsorted or a sorted T cell fraction (not recorded which). The receptors shown here come from a male donor with ankylosing spondylitis or in good health (not recorded which). Both conserved end residues are trimmed from each CDR3. D genes are given only for firm matches. For some rows the clone size is stated as once, few or many, or as a class when expanded; others skip it.

V gene	D gene	clone size	CDR3 protein
TRBV5-5	-	many	ASSLAQENVETQY
TRBV10-2	TRBD2	-	ASRRDYLNYEQY
TRBV7-9	-	-	ASSFGGRGYT
TRBV14	-	many	ASSPQGGYQH
TRBV3-1	TRBD1	-	ASSQEGGDRGDTDTQY
TRBV5-5	-	many	ASSSEAGATEAF
TRBV30	TRBD2	many	AWKAGVLTGELF
TRBV28	TRBD1	many	ASRRDRGQF
TRBV25-1	-	few	ASTGDPRDTRFYNEQF
TRBV19	-	many	ASNSRATGTDPYEQY
TRBV7-9	TRBD2	few	ASSLLSGNNEQF
TRBV4-2	TRBD2	many	ASSQVASGVEDTQY
TRBV3-1	-	-	ASSQVRGFDEQF
TRBV9	TRBD2	many	ASSVSGTSVRGELF
TRBV20-1	-	few	SAVAWEGYT
TRBV7-9	TRBD1	-	ASSDGTGNTEAF
TRBV18	-	many	ASSPTQETQY
TRBV12-3/TRBV12-4	-	many	ASSLRQAYEQY
TRBV5-6	-	many	ASSLAWSRETQY
TRBV3-1	-	many	ASSPSPGVNNEQF
TRBV10-1	TRBD2	-	ASSELTGLAGDNEQF
TRBV6-6	-	many	ASSYDWNTEAF
TRBV7-9	-	-	ASSLAAVDYGYT
TRBV10-2	-	many	ASLLDGSYEQY
TRBV5-1	-	many	ASSLGGARGGYT
TRBV5-1	-	-	ASSLGPTGRNHDEQY
TRBV11-1	-	many	ASSQSQGTTKNIQY
TRBV7-2	-	few	ASSLTSTGELF
TRBV7-2	-	-	ASSLAASRTYEQY